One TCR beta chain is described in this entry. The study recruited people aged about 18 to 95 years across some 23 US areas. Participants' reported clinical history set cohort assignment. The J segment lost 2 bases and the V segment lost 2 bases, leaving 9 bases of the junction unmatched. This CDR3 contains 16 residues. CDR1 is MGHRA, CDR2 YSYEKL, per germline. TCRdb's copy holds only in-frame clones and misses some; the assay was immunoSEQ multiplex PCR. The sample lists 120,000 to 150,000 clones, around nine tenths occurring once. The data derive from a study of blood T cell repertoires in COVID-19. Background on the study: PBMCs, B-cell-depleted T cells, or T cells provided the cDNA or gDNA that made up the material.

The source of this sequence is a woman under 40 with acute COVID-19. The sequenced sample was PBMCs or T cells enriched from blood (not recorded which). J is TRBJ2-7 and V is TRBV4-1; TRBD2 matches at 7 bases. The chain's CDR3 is CASSQSPASGAYEQYF. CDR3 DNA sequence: TGCGCCAGCAGCCAATCACCGGCTAGCGGCGCCTACGAGCAGTACTTC.